This passage covers 25 T cell receptor beta chains from one sample sequenced in a study of neurological immune-mediated disorders. From the 5' RACE reads, TCRdb called clonotypes with MiXCR, one entry per CDR3 protein. The sample shows more than 75,000 distinct CDR3 sequences, roughly 3.5% of them seen only once. What was sequenced was PBMCs. These receptors were collected from a woman in her forties or fifties with multiple sclerosis.

This clonotype was detected many times. This chain joins TRBV6-2 or TRBV6-3 and TRBJ2-5; 12 bases line up with TRBD2. The CDR3 spans 14 residues. After removal of 6 bases from V and 2 bases from J, the junction contained 1 base not matched to a gene. The germline CDR1 and CDR2 sequences are MNHEY and SVGEGT. The CDR3 DNA follows: TGTGCCAGCAGACTAGCGGGGGGTCAAGAGACCCAGTACTTC. Its translation is CASRLAGGQETQYF.

This clonotype was observed many times. The J gene is TRBJ1-6, the V gene TRBV12-3 or TRBV12-4; maybe TRBD1 (5 bases). The CDR3 has 15 residues. The V end lost 6 bases, the J end lost 0 bases, and 9 bases lay between the germline ends. The CDR3 DNA reads TGTGCCAGCAGAACTGACAGCTCCTATAATTCACCCCTCCACTTT. Residues: CASRTDSSYNSPLHF.

At least ten counts were recorded for this clonotype. V and J are TRBV5-5 and TRBJ1-1; D gene uncertain. CDR1 is SGHKS, CDR2 YYEKEE, per germline (reference sequence). The CDR3 has 12 amino acids. V lost 2 bases, J lost 10 bases, and 12 bases lay in between. CDR3 in amino acids: CASSLRTARAFF. The CDR3 DNA reads TGTGCCAGCAGCTTACGGACCGCCCGAGCTTTCTTT.

This clonotype was seen repeatedly, ten times or more. This chain uses TRBV11-2 with TRBJ1-5; possibly TRBD1 for D (5 bases). V was shortened by 1 base and J by 7 bases, with 14 bases between the two germline ends. This CDR3 has 15 residues. CDR1 is SGHAT and CDR2 is FQNNGV in the germline V gene. CDR3 loop: CASSLVGGDGQPQHF. CDR3 coding DNA: TGTGCCAGCAGCTTAGTCGGGGGGGATGGACAGCCCCAGCATTTT.

This clonotype was seen repeatedly, ten times or more. The genes are TRBV9 and TRBJ2-7, with TRBD2 as a possible D gene (7 bases). Trimming removed 0 bases at V and 0 bases at J, with 10 bases between. CDR3 length: 15 residues. The germline V gene encodes CDR1 SGDLS and CDR2 YYNGEE. The CDR3 loop is CASSVDGGPSYEQYF. CDR3 nucleotide sequence: TGTGCCAGCAGCGTAGACGGGGGGCCCTCCTACGAGCAGTACTTC.

This clonotype occurred many times. The chain is built from TRBV5-1 and TRBJ2-5; tentatively, D is TRBD1 or TRBD2 (5 bases each). Trimming stripped 0 bases from V and 4 bases from J, with 10 bases between. Per germline, CDR1 SGHRS and CDR2 YFSETQ. This CDR3 is 14 amino acids long. CDR3 sequence (DNA): TGCGCCAGCAGCTTGGTTGAGGGGCGAGAGACCCAGTACTTC. Translation gives CASSLVEGRETQYF.

Ten or more counts support this clonotype. The chain employs TRBV18 and TRBJ2-5, with TRBD1 as a possible D gene (5 bases). Trimming cost V 0 bases and J 2 bases, with 7 bases left between them. The CDR3 is 14 residues long. The germline V gene encodes CDR1 KGHSH and CDR2 LQKENI. The CDR3 protein is CASSPPAGQETQYF. The CDR3 region has the DNA TGTGCCAGCTCACCACCGGCAGGGCAAGAGACCCAGTACTTC.

This clonotype was observed many times. The V and J genes are TRBV7-9 and TRBJ2-6, with 8 bases lining up with TRBD1. The CDR3 sequence is 21 residues long. Germline values: CDR1 SEHNR, CDR2 FQNEAQ (reference sequence). Unmatched junction bases numbered 18, after V lost 5 bases and J lost 0 bases. The CDR3: CASSHFGGGQGLSSGANVLTF. For the CDR3, the DNA is TGTGCCAGCAGCCATTTCGGGGGAGGACAGGGCCTAAGCTCTGGGGCCAACGTCCTGACTTTC.

This clonotype was seen repeatedly, ten times or more. The chain links TRBV4-3 to TRBJ1-2; possibly TRBD1 for D (5 bases). CDR1 is LGHNA, CDR2 YSLEER, per germline. V gave up 5 bases and J gave up 4 bases, with 14 bases separating them. The CDR3 consists of 14 residues. CDR3: CASSAQGRGYGYTF. CDR3 DNA: TGCGCCAGCAGCGCCCAGGGAAGGGGCTATGGCTACACCTTC.

This clonotype showed up many times. The rearrangement joins TRBV9 to TRBJ1-2; D may be TRBD1 (5 bases). V was cut by 0 bases and J by 2 bases, with 8 bases left in between. This CDR3 has 14 amino acids. The germline V gene encodes CDR1 SGDLS and CDR2 YYNGEE. Here the CDR3 DNA reads TGTGCCAGCAGCGTAGGAGGGGCAAACTATGGCTACACCTTC. This encodes CASSVGGANYGYTF.

The table lists this clonotype with many counts. The chain is built from TRBV12-3 or TRBV12-4 and TRBJ2-3; tentative D call: TRBD2 (5 bases). The CDR3 has 12 residues. Trimming removed 6 bases at V and 6 bases at J, with 10 bases between. The CDR3 DNA reads TGTGCCAGCAGAGACGGGGTGGATACGCAGTATTTT. Translating gives CASRDGVDTQYF.

At least ten counts were recorded for this clonotype. This chain connects TRBV3-1 to TRBJ2-3; 8 bases map to TRBD2. The ends lost 9 bases at V and 1 base at J; junction bases unmatched: 3. The CDR3 contains 13 residues. Germline assignment: CDR1 LGHDT and CDR2 YNNKEL (reference sequence). CDR3 in amino acids: CASLLAGTDTQYF. The CDR3 DNA follows: TGTGCCAGTTTACTAGCGGGCACAGATACGCAGTATTTT.

This clonotype was found many times. The rearrangement uses TRBV3-1 and TRBJ2-7; 10 bases align to TRBD1. CDR1 LGHDT and CDR2 YNNKEL come from the germline V gene (reference sequence). The CDR3 is 15 residues long. V lost 1 base, J lost 7 bases, and 7 bases stayed unmatched. For the CDR3, the DNA is TGTGCCAGCAGCCAAGTCCTGGGACAGGGGTCAGAGCAGTACTTC. Translating it yields CASSQVLGQGSEQYF.

The chain links TRBV6-4 to TRBJ1-2; 7 nucleotides align to TRBD1. The trim removed 0 bases at V and 6 bases at J, leaving 13 bases unmatched. Looked up from germline, CDR1 is MRHNA and CDR2 is SNTAGT. This CDR3 comprises 17 residues. CDR3 coding DNA: TGTGCCAGCAGTGACTCGAGGGACAGCCTATACGGAGATGGCTACACCTTC. Residues: CASSDSRDSLYGDGYTF.

This clonotype came up many times. V and J are TRBV12-3 or TRBV12-4 and TRBJ2-7; D might be TRBD2 (5 bases). The CDR3 runs to 11 residues. With 4 bases removed from V and 6 bases from J, the gap between germline ends came to 7 bases. CDR3: CASSSTSEQYF. In DNA, the CDR3 is TGTGCCAGCAGTTCCACTAGCGAGCAGTACTTC.

This clonotype was seen a few times. One end of the junction fails to match germline, which may point to a read error. The genes are TRBV27 and TRBJ1-1; TRBD1 is a possible D gene (6 bases). The CDR3 has 12 residues. CDR1 is MNHEY, CDR2 SMNVEV, per germline (reference sequence). The CDR3 nucleotides are TGTGACAGCAGCAGTGGACAGAATGAAGCTTTCTTT. It translates to CDSSSGQNEAFF.

This clonotype was seen at least ten times. The chain carries TRBV15 and TRBJ2-1, with D hard to call. Germline CDR1 LNHNV, CDR2 YYDKDF (reference sequence). There are 13 residues in the CDR3. Trimming pared 5 bases from V and 7 bases from J, leaving 12 bases between. CDR3 in DNA: TGTGCCACCAGCGGTCGTCCGGAGAATGAGCAGTTCTTC. As protein: CATSGRPENEQFF.

This clonotype was recorded many times. V and J are TRBV20-1 and TRBJ2-3; D possibly corresponds to TRBD2 (6 bases). The CDR3 has 14 amino acids. Germline lookup yields CDR1 DFQATT and CDR2 SNEGSKA (reference sequence). The V and J ends lost 5 bases and 4 bases respectively, with 16 bases between them. The CDR3 is CSASRGIMADTQYF. In DNA, the CDR3 is TGCAGTGCTTCACGGGGGATAATGGCAGATACGCAGTATTTT.

This clonotype has ten or more counts. This chain joins TRBV7-8 and TRBJ2-3, with D possibly TRBD2 on 5 matching bases. Germline assignment: CDR1 SGHVS and CDR2 FQNEAQ. This CDR3 comprises 17 residues. The V and J ends lost 1 base and 2 bases respectively, with 16 bases between them. In DNA, the CDR3 is TGTGCCAGCAGCTTAGTCAGGCTAGCAGCACCCACAGATACGCAGTATTTT. Its protein is CASSLVRLAAPTDTQYF.

This clonotype was observed at least ten times. This rearrangement joins TRBV12-3 or TRBV12-4 to TRBJ2-7; the D is unclear. Trimming shortened V by 5 bases and J by 2 bases, and 16 bases separated the two germline ends. The CDR3 has 15 amino acids. CDR3 coding DNA: TGTGCCAGCAGTCCTCAAAGTCCGTTCGCCTACGAGCAGTACTTC. Translating it yields CASSPQSPFAYEQYF.

This clonotype was seen repeatedly, ten times or more. The chain joins TRBV27 to TRBJ2-1; 10 bases map to TRBD2. J gave up 4 bases and V 6 bases, and 3 bases lay outside the gene matches. In germline, CDR1 is MNHEY, CDR2 SMNVEV (reference sequence). CDR3 size: 14 residues. CDR3 amino acids: CASRTSGEYNEQFF. CDR3 nucleotide sequence: TGTGCCAGCAGAACTAGCGGGGAATACAATGAGCAGTTCTTC.

This clonotype was seen repeatedly, ten times or more. The rearrangement links TRBV3-1 to TRBJ2-1; D uncertain. The germline V gene has CDR1 LGHDT and CDR2 YNNKEL (reference sequence). The CDR3 consists of 15 residues. V lost 0 bases and J 4 bases, leaving 10 bases between the germline ends. The CDR3 DNA reads as TGTGCCAGCAGCCAAGAAAGGCTTAGATACAATGAGCAGTTCTTC. Encoded protein: CASSQERLRYNEQFF.

This clonotype was observed many times. V is TRBV5-1 and J is TRBJ1-2; 10 bases map to TRBD1. The germline V gene has CDR1 SGHRS and CDR2 YFSETQ. CDR3 size: 15 residues. The junction had 11 bases not matched to a gene; V was cut back by 4 bases and J by 8 bases. The CDR3 DNA sequence: TGCGCCAGCAGCGAAATCCCCGGGACAGGGGACGGCTACACCTTC. This sequence encodes CASSEIPGTGDGYTF. Full variable domain (rest looked up from reference TRBV5-1 and TRBJ1-2): KAGVTQTPRYLIKTRGQQVTLSCSPISGHRSVSWYQQTPGQGLQFLFEYFSETQRNKGNFPGRFSGRQFSNSRSEMNVSTLELGDSALYLCASSEIPGTGDGYTFGSGTRLTVV.

This clonotype was recorded many times. The CDR3 protein is CASARLREAFGRGADTQYF. In DNA form, the CDR3 reads TGTGCCAGCGCTCGGTTGCGGGAAGCCTTCGGGAGGGGTGCAGATACGCAGTATTTT. The V gene is TRBV7-2, the J gene TRBJ2-3; 8 nucleotides match TRBD2. After removal of 8 bases from V and 4 bases from J, the junction contained 23 bases not matched to a gene. Germline CDR1 SGHTA, CDR2 FQGNSA. This CDR3 has 19 residues.

In its sample, this clonotype was seen many times. The V call is TRBV29-1, the J call TRBJ2-1; unclear D gene. The CDR3 has 12 residues. From germline, CDR1 is SQVTM and CDR2 ANQGSEA. Trimming took 4 bases from V and 1 from J, leaving 5 bases between them. The CDR3 loop reads CSVGWSYNEQFF. The CDR3 DNA sequence: TGCAGCGTTGGGTGGTCCTACAATGAGCAGTTCTTC.